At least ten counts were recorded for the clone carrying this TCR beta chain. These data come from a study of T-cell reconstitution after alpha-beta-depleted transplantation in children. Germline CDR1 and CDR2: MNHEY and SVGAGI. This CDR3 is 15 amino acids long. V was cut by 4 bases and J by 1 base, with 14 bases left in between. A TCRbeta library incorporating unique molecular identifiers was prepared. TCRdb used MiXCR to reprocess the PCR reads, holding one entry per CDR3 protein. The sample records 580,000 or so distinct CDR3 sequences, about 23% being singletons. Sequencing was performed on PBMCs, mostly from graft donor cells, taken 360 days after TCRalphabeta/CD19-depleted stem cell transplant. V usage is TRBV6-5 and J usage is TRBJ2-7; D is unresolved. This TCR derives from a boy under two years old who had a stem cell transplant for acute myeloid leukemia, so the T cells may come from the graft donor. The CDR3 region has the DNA TGTGCCAGCAGTTCCGGGTGGGGTGGGTCCTACGAGCAGTACTTC. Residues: CASSSGWGGSYEQYF.